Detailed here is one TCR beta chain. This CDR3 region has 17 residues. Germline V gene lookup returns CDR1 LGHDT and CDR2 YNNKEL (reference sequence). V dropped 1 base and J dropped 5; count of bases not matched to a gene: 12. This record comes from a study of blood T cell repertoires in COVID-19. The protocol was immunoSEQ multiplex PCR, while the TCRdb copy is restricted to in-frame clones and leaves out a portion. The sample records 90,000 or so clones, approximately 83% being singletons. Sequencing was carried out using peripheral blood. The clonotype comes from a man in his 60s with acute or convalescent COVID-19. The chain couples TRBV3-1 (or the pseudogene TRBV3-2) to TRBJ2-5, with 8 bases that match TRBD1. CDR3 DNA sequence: TGTGCCAGCAGCCAAGGGGCCGGCGCAGGGGGCGCGGAGACCCAGTACTTC. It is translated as CASSQGAGAGGAETQYF.